Following are 19 T cell receptor beta chains from one sample sequenced in a study of blood T cell repertoires in COVID-19. The table came from immunoSEQ multiplex PCR; TCRdb's copy has only in-frame clones and leaves some out. This table holds more than 150,000 clones, around nine tenths found once. The sequenced sample consisted of peripheral blood. These receptor sequences come from a woman in her 70s with COVID-19, enrolled during active disease.

The rearrangement uses TRBV6-5 and TRBJ2-5; D gene uncertain. The CDR3 totals 12 residues. Germline CDR1 is MNHEY and CDR2 is SVGAGI. The V end lost 7 bases, the J end lost 5 bases, and 11 bases lay between the germline ends. The CDR3 protein is CASNTVGETQYF. The CDR3 nucleotides are TGTGCCAGCAATACGGTCGGTGAGACCCAGTACTTC.

CDR3 nucleotides: TGTGCCAGCAGCATGTTCTTTGAGGCACCCCTCCACTTT. The encoded protein is CASSMFFEAPLHF. This rearrangement joins TRBV11-3 to TRBJ1-6; no firm D call. In germline, CDR1 is SGHNT, CDR2 YENEEA. V lost 5 bases to trimming and J lost 11 bases, with 13 bases between them. This CDR3 is 13 amino acids long.

The V and J genes are TRBV2 and TRBJ2-1; 12 bases align to TRBD2. Unmatched junction bases numbered 10, after V lost 3 bases and J lost 4 bases. CDR3 length: 18 residues. Per the germline V gene, CDR1 is SNHLY and CDR2 is FYNNEI. The CDR3 loop reads CASSDPSGRVSRYNEQFF. The DNA of the CDR3 is TGTGCCAGCAGTGACCCTAGCGGGAGGGTATCACGGTACAATGAGCAGTTCTTC.

Concerning this clone itself: A junction end diverges from the germline sequence, so it may reflect a read error. This chain links TRBV2 with TRBJ2-7; unclear D gene. This CDR3 comprises 15 residues. Germline values: CDR1 SNHLY, CDR2 FYNNEI. CDR3 residues: CANSATTQYSYEQYF. The CDR3 nucleotides are TGTGCCAACAGTGCAACCACTCAATATTCCTACGAGCAGTACTTC. The full variable domain, its missing parts supplied by reference TRBV2 and TRBJ2-7, is EPEVTQTPSHQVTQMGQEVILRCVPISNHLYFYWYRQILGQKVEFLVSFYNNEISEKSEIFDDQFSVERPDGSNFTLKIRSTKLEDSAMYFCANSATTQYSYEQYFGPGTRLTVT.

The chain uses TRBV6-1 and TRBJ2-3; D gene unclear. With 1 base removed from V and 3 bases from J, the gap between germline ends came to 8 bases. The CDR3 runs to 14 residues. Looked up from germline, CDR1 is MNHNS and CDR2 is SASEGT. The chain's CDR3 is CASSEGYGTDTQYF. The CDR3 coding sequence is TGTGCCAGCAGTGAAGGTTACGGGACAGATACGCAGTATTTT.

The V call is TRBV18, the J call TRBJ1-5; 9 nucleotides match TRBD1. With 3 bases clipped from V and 0 bases from J, the junction kept 3 bases outside the gene matches. The CDR3 spans 16 residues. Germline CDR1 KGHSH, CDR2 LQKENI. The CDR3 region is CASSPRGQGSNQPQHF. For the CDR3, the DNA is TGTGCCAGCTCACCCCGGGGACAGGGTAGCAATCAGCCCCAGCATTTT.

The chain joins TRBV24-1 to TRBJ1-6; D unclear. The CDR3 has 13 residues. Trimming took 4 bases from V and 6 from J, leaving 6 bases between them. Per germline, CDR1 KGHDR and CDR2 SFDVKD. The CDR3 DNA reads TGTGCCACCAGTGACACTCCTAATTCACCCCTCCACTTT. Translation gives CATSDTPNSPLHF.

V usage is TRBV28 and J usage is TRBJ1-2; 10 bases fit TRBD1. Per germline, CDR1 MDHEN and CDR2 SYDVKM. The CDR3 runs 13 residues. V gave up 6 bases and J gave up 8 bases; unmatched junction bases: 6. The CDR3 DNA follows: TGTGCCAGCAGGGGACAGGGGATCAAGGGCTACACCTTC. This codes for CASRGQGIKGYTF.

The J gene is TRBJ2-1, the V gene TRBV4-3, with D tentatively TRBD1 (5 bases). Trimming took 2 bases from V and 12 from J, leaving 14 bases between them. This CDR3 is 13 amino acids long. Germline loops: CDR1 LGHNA, CDR2 YSLEER. The CDR3 DNA follows: TGCGCCAGCAGCCAACAGGGCGACTTCTCGCAGTTCTTC. Amino acids: CASSQQGDFSQFF.

This chain links TRBV4-1 with TRBJ1-4; 8 bases line up with TRBD1. CDR1 is MGHRA, CDR2 YSYEKL, per germline. CDR3 length equals 15 residues. With 2 bases clipped from V and 8 bases from J, the junction kept 7 bases outside the gene matches. This chain's CDR3 is CASSQHRGKEEKLFF. The CDR3 coding sequence is TGCGCCAGCAGCCAACACAGGGGGAAGGAGGAAAAACTGTTTTTT.

This chain uses TRBV2 with TRBJ2-7; the D gene is possibly TRBD1 (5 bases). Trimming removed 1 base at V and 1 base at J, with 11 bases between. Germline loops: CDR1 SNHLY, CDR2 FYNNEI. There are 15 residues in the CDR3. The CDR3: CASSEGWGRSYEQYF. As DNA, the CDR3 is TGTGCCAGCAGTGAAGGTTGGGGCAGGTCCTACGAGCAGTACTTC.

V and J are TRBV28 and TRBJ1-1; 7 bases map to TRBD1. The V segment lost 8 bases and the J segment 7 bases; nucleotides outside the gene matches: 10. The length of the CDR3 is 13 residues. Per germline, CDR1 MDHEN and CDR2 SYDVKM. In DNA, the CDR3 is TGTGCCAGCGGGCTAACAGGGGTCGGTGAAGCTTTCTTT. Translating it yields CASGLTGVGEAFF. Combining the CDR3 with reference TRBV28 and TRBJ1-1 gives the whole variable domain DVKVTQSSRYLVKRTGEKVFLECVQDMDHENMFWYRQDPGLGLRLIYFSYDVKMKEKGDIPEGYSVSREKKERFSLILESASTNQTSMYLCASGLTGVGEAFFGQGTRLTVV.

As DNA, the CDR3 is TGTGCCATCCGGTCGGCCGACAGGGGCCGCGAAGCTTTCTTT. Its protein product is CAIRSADRGREAFF. V and J are TRBV10-3 and TRBJ1-1; 8 bases align to TRBD1. This CDR3 is 14 amino acids long. Germline CDR1 and CDR2: ENHRY and SYGVKD. Trimming at V came to 8 bases and at J to 8 bases, leaving 13 bases not matched to a gene.

This clone was observed a single time. The chain combines TRBV4-1 with TRBJ1-2; D might be TRBD1 (6 bases). Trimming cost V 1 base and J 3 bases, with 6 bases left between them. The CDR3 consists of 13 residues. The V gene's germline CDR1 is MGHRA and CDR2 YSYEKL. Here the CDR3 reads CASSQGTDYGYTF. CDR3 coding DNA: TGCGCCAGCAGCCAAGGGACAGACTATGGCTACACCTTC.

This sequence joins TRBV24-1 and TRBJ2-1, with TRBD1 identical over 9 bases. Germline assignment: CDR1 KGHDR and CDR2 SFDVKD. The CDR3 is 16 residues long. With 2 bases clipped from V and 10 bases from J, the junction kept 11 bases outside the gene matches. CDR3 DNA sequence: TGTGCCACCAGTGATTCCCGGGACAGGGTAGGGCTCGAGCAGTTCTTC. It specifies CATSDSRDRVGLEQFF.

The V call is TRBV25-1, the J call TRBJ1-6; D gene ambiguous. Germline V gene lookup returns CDR1 MGHDK and CDR2 SYGVNS. The V end was cut by 2 bases, the J end by 0 bases, with 8 bases between. The CDR3 extends over 16 amino acids. This chain's CDR3 is CASSERSGSYNSPLHF. For the CDR3, the DNA is TGTGCCAGCAGTGAACGGTCCGGCTCCTATAATTCACCCCTCCACTTT.

This chain links TRBV5-1 with TRBJ1-5; no clear D. The CDR3 runs to 15 residues. Trimming cost V 6 bases and J 1 base, with 14 bases left between them. CDR1 and CDR2 from the germline V gene are SGHRS and YFSETQ. CDR3 in DNA: TGCGCCAGCACCCCCGACCCGGGGAGCAATCAGCCCCAGCATTTT. Its protein is CASTPDPGSNQPQHF.

The V gene is TRBV3-1 (or the pseudogene TRBV3-2), the J gene TRBJ1-1; the D gene is possibly TRBD1 (6 bases). The V end lost 4 bases, the J end lost 1 base, and 10 bases lay between the germline ends. This CDR3 has 14 amino acids. Germline loops: CDR1 LGHDT, CDR2 YNNKEL (reference sequence). The CDR3 loop reads CASSRTAANTEAFF. The CDR3 DNA reads as TGTGCCAGCAGCCGGACAGCGGCGAACACTGAAGCTTTCTTT.

J is TRBJ1-1 and V is TRBV5-6; TRBD1 is a possible D gene (6 bases). Trimming removed 0 bases at V and 4 bases at J, with 22 bases between. The CDR3 is made up of 18 amino acids. In germline, CDR1 is SGHDT, CDR2 YYEEEE. DNA of the CDR3: TGTGCCAGCAGCTTGGTTTCTCAGGGGTTTGGACTGAGCACTGAAGCTTTCTTT. Translated: CASSLVSQGFGLSTEAFF.